Below are 31 T cell receptor beta chains sequenced from a single sample in a study of T cell responses to AZD1222 COVID-19 vaccine. Measured with immunoSEQ multiplex PCR; TCRdb has only the in-frame clones, and not every one. This sample has 130,000 or so clones, with 70% to 90% found just once. The sequencing used peripheral blood, collected on day 0 of AZD1222 vaccination. The receptors were sampled from an adult in good health.

CDR3 nucleotide sequence: TGTGCCAGCAGCTTGGTAGCGGGAGTTGTCGCGGATACGCAGTATTTT. As protein: CASSLVAGVVADTQYF. The genes are TRBV5-6 and TRBJ2-3, with 9 bases that match TRBD2. V lost 0 bases, J lost 6 bases, and 8 bases stayed unmatched. Per germline, CDR1 SGHDT and CDR2 YYEEEE. There are 16 residues in the CDR3.

The genes are TRBV7-2 and TRBJ2-2; D ambiguous. V lost 1 base to trimming and J lost 4 bases, with 7 bases between them. Per the germline V gene, CDR1 is SGHTA and CDR2 is FQGNSA. This CDR3 spans 14 amino acids. The CDR3 spells CASSLGGSTGELFF. CDR3 in DNA: TGTGCCAGCAGCTTAGGCGGAAGCACCGGGGAGCTGTTTTTT.

This chain joins TRBV10-3 and TRBJ1-2; 8 nucleotides align to TRBD1. The CDR3 runs to 14 residues. Germline CDR1 ENHRY, CDR2 SYGVKD. Unmatched junction bases numbered 3, after V lost 4 bases and J lost 2 bases. CDR3 sequence reads: CAISGDRGNYGYTF. The CDR3 bases are TGTGCCATCAGTGGCGACAGGGGCAACTATGGCTACACCTTC.

The rearrangement links TRBV7-9 to TRBJ1-2; maybe TRBD1 (5 bases). With 1 base removed from V and 8 bases from J, the gap between germline ends came to 8 bases. The length of the CDR3 is 12 residues. Per germline, CDR1 SEHNR and CDR2 FQNEAQ (reference sequence). The CDR3 loop reads CASSLDQGGYTF. The DNA for the CDR3 is TGTGCCAGCAGCTTAGACCAGGGAGGCTACACCTTC.

V is TRBV29-1 and J is TRBJ1-1; D is perhaps TRBD1 (5 bases). This CDR3 region has 10 residues. Looked up from germline, CDR1 is SQVTM and CDR2 is ANQGSEA. V shed 4 bases and J shed 7 bases, with 7 bases lying between them. CDR3 DNA sequence: TGCAGCGTTGGAGGGGTTGAAGCTTTCTTT. Translated: CSVGGVEAFF.

In this sample, this clone turned up a few times. This chain's CDR3 is CATSGTGLVEQYF. The CDR3 DNA is TGTGCCACCTCCGGGACAGGTTTGGTCGAGCAGTACTTC. This sequence joins TRBV24-1 and TRBJ2-7; TRBD1 matches 8 bases. CDR3 length: 13 amino acids. V was pared by 9 bases and J by 6 bases, with 9 bases of the junction left unmatched. Germline CDR1 reads KGHDR; CDR2 reads SFDVKD.

This clone was seen a single time. The chain has TRBV27 and TRBJ2-1; 7 nucleotides match TRBD2. The CDR3 length is 12 residues. With 5 bases clipped from V and 6 bases from J, the junction kept 1 base outside the gene matches. Germline V gene data show CDR1 as MNHEY and CDR2 as SMNVEV (reference sequence). CDR3 protein: CASSRTSNEQFF. CDR3 DNA sequence: TGTGCCAGCAGTCGGACTAGCAATGAGCAGTTCTTC.

The J gene is TRBJ1-5, the V gene TRBV5-4; D call uncertain. CDR3 size: 15 residues. V was trimmed by 0 bases and J by 5 bases, leaving 12 bases between them. Germline V gene sequence: CDR1 SGHNT, CDR2 YYREEE (reference sequence). The CDR3 protein is CASSLAGRVHQPQHF. CDR3 bases: TGTGCCAGCAGCTTGGCCGGGAGGGTGCATCAGCCCCAGCATTTT.

The V call is TRBV4-2, the J call TRBJ1-6; possibly TRBD1 for D (6 bases). V lost 0 bases, J lost 14 bases, and 17 bases lay in between. The CDR3 runs to 15 residues. The V gene's germline CDR1 is LGHNA and CDR2 YNFKEQ. This CDR3 is CASSQDRGVYATLHF. The CDR3 DNA sequence: TGTGCCAGCAGCCAAGATAGGGGGGTTTACGCAACCCTCCACTTT.

There are a few counts of this clone. Here the CDR3 reads CASSSGDYGYTF. In DNA, the CDR3 is TGTGCCAGCAGCTCCGGAGATTATGGCTACACCTTC. The rearrangement joins TRBV5-6 to TRBJ1-2, with D uncertain. Per germline, CDR1 SGHDT and CDR2 YYEEEE. The ends were cut back, 3 bases at V and 5 bases at J, with 8 bases in the middle. The CDR3 runs to 12 residues.

A note on this clone: The same CDR3 can be traced to other DNA sequences in this sample. This chain joins TRBV20-1 and TRBJ2-1; D is unclear. The germline V and J ends were trimmed by 4 bases and 8 bases, with 9 bases remaining between them. CDR1 is DFQATT and CDR2 is SNEGSKA in the germline V gene (reference sequence). This CDR3 has 11 amino acids. The CDR3 DNA is TGCAGTGCTACCTTAGCAGATGAGCAGTTCTTC. This translates into CSATLADEQFF.

The rearrangement links TRBV19 to TRBJ1-6; TRBD1 might be the D (6 bases). Germline CDR1 and CDR2: LNHDA and SQIVND (reference sequence). Trimming left V 7 bases short and J 9 bases short, with 16 bases between. CDR3 length: 14 residues. The CDR3 nucleotides are TGTGCCAGTAATTTGGGGGCCGGGATTTCACCCCTCCACTTT. Translated: CASNLGAGISPLHF.

The chain links TRBV11-3 to TRBJ1-2, with 8 bases identical to TRBD1. Germline values: CDR1 SGHNT, CDR2 YENEEA. After removal of 5 bases from V and 8 bases from J, the junction contained 7 bases not matched to a gene. This CDR3 is 13 amino acids long. CDR3 protein: CASSIGQGNGYTF. CDR3 bases: TGTGCCAGCAGCATCGGACAGGGCAACGGCTACACCTTC.

The chain employs TRBV2 and TRBJ1-6; D remains ambiguous. Germline CDR1 reads SNHLY; CDR2 reads FYNNEI. The CDR3 consists of 13 residues. V dropped 2 bases and J dropped 7 bases, with 6 bases sitting between them. CDR3 DNA: TGTGCCAGCAGTGAATGGTGGAATTCACCCCTCCACTTT. This gives the protein CASSEWWNSPLHF.

The chain employs TRBV5-1 and TRBJ2-2; tentatively, D is TRBD2 (5 bases). V was trimmed by 4 bases and J by 4 bases, leaving 11 bases between them. The germline V gene has CDR1 SGHRS and CDR2 YFSETQ. The CDR3 extends over 14 amino acids. CDR3 region: CASSPPGSTGELFF. Written as DNA, the CDR3 is TGCGCCAGCAGCCCGCCGGGGTCCACCGGGGAGCTGTTTTTT.

The CDR3 nucleotides are TGCAGTGCTAGTGCTGATAGCGGGGGGCTCAATGAGCAGTTCTTC. Protein sequence: CSASADSGGLNEQFF. The chain combines TRBV20-1 with TRBJ2-1; TRBD2 matches 10 bases. V trimming: 3 bases; J trimming: 6 bases; junction bases outside the gene matches: 8. This CDR3 region has 15 residues. CDR1 and CDR2 (germline): DFQATT, SNEGSKA (reference sequence).

The count of this clone is one. The rearrangement links TRBV15 to TRBJ2-1; a weak D match, TRBD1 (6 bases). Looked up from germline, CDR1 is LNHNV and CDR2 is YYDKDF (reference sequence). Between the trimmed V and J ends, which lost 1 base and 0 bases, there was a span of 10 bases. The CDR3 runs to 16 residues. CDR3: CATSRGGLASYNEQFF. The DNA of the CDR3 is TGTGCCACCAGCAGAGGGGGGCTAGCCTCCTACAATGAGCAGTTCTTC.

This chain joins TRBV4-3 and TRBJ1-2; 11 positions match TRBD1. This CDR3 has 15 amino acids. Germline-derived CDR1 and CDR2 are LGHNA and YSLEER. With V trimmed by 4 bases and J by 4 bases, 5 bases remained unmatched. The chain's CDR3 is CASSPRTGGGYGYTF. The CDR3 DNA is TGCGCCAGCAGCCCGAGGACAGGGGGCGGCTATGGCTACACCTTC.

CDR3: CSGGRGNTEAFF. In DNA, the CDR3 is TGCAGCGGTGGAAGGGGGAACACTGAAGCTTTCTTT. The V and J genes are TRBV29-1 and TRBJ1-1; TRBD1 might be the D (5 bases). Germline CDR1 and CDR2: SQVTM and ANQGSEA. CDR3 length equals 12 residues. V lost 7 bases and J 1 base, leaving 10 bases between the germline ends.

The V gene is TRBV6-4, the J gene TRBJ2-6; D unresolved. The CDR3 runs 16 residues. Between the trimmed V and J ends, which lost 0 bases and 0 bases, there was a span of 6 bases. The germline V gene encodes CDR1 MRHNA and CDR2 SNTAGT. The CDR3 sequence: CASSDSRASGANVLTF. The CDR3 coding sequence is TGTGCCAGCAGTGACTCGAGAGCCTCTGGGGCCAACGTCCTGACTTTC.

Comments on this clone: No DNA is shown, since the ends of the CDR3 on it are uncertain; the CDR3 is the one TCRdb lists. The rearrangement links TRBV19 to TRBJ2-1; the DNA was not used to check the table's D call, TRBD1. From its first to its last residue, the CDR3 has 17 amino acids. Germline V CDR1 and CDR2: LNHDA, SQIVND (reference sequence). This chain's CDR3 is CASSRMEFWRGGNEQFF.

V gene TRBV6-5 combines with J gene TRBJ1-1; possible D gene TRBD1, 5 bases. Germline CDR1 and CDR2: MNHEY and SVGAGI. V lost 7 bases, J lost 5 bases, and 17 bases lay in between. This CDR3 region has 14 residues. The CDR3 DNA is TGTGCCAGCACCGGGACTCACCGGGCTACTGAAGCTTTCTTT. Translation gives CASTGTHRATEAFF.

A few counts support this clone. V is TRBV7-9 and J is TRBJ2-2; D might be TRBD1 (7 bases). Deletions cut 5 bases from V and 4 bases from J, with 17 bases between. The CDR3 consists of 16 residues. The germline CDR1 and CDR2 sequences are SEHNR and FQNEAQ (reference sequence). Written as DNA, the CDR3 is TGTGCCAGCAGCCCGGCCGGGACAGCGGGCACCGGGGAGCTGTTTTTT. This codes for CASSPAGTAGTGELFF.

This CDR3 reads CAISESPDSYGTEAFF. CDR3 DNA sequence: TGTGCCATCAGTGAGTCCCCTGACAGCTACGGCACTGAAGCTTTCTTT. This chain links TRBV10-3 with TRBJ1-1; the D gene is possibly TRBD1 (5 bases). CDR3 length: 16 amino acids. Germline V gene data show CDR1 as ENHRY and CDR2 as SYGVKD. With 0 bases removed from V and 4 bases from J, the gap between germline ends came to 15 bases.

The V call is TRBV30, the J call TRBJ1-5; 12 positions match TRBD1. V dropped 1 base and J dropped 7; count of bases not matched to a gene: 2. CDR1 and CDR2 (germline): GTSNPN, SVGIG (reference sequence). The CDR3 contains 14 residues. The CDR3 coding sequence is TGTGCCTGGAGTGGGGGGACAGGGGGCCAGCCCCAGCATTTT. Translated, it gives CAWSGGTGGQPQHF.

V and J are TRBV9 and TRBJ2-1; D may be TRBD1 or TRBD2 (5 bases each). CDR1 and CDR2 from the germline V gene are SGDLS and YYNGEE. The CDR3 is 15 amino acids. Trimming left V 4 bases short and J 8 bases short, with 19 bases between. CDR3 nucleotide sequence: TGTGCCAGCAGCACCCGCCGAGGGGCTTACGATGAGCAGTTCTTC. Its translation is CASSTRRGAYDEQFF.

This clone was observed a single time. This sequence joins TRBV6-5 and TRBJ2-3; tentatively, D is TRBD1 (6 bases). CDR1 and CDR2 from the germline V gene are MNHEY and SVGAGI. This CDR3 is built from 15 residues. V was clipped by 2 bases and J by 4 bases, with 13 bases between them. CDR3 loop: CASSYDNRESDTQYF. CDR3 DNA sequence: TGTGCCAGCAGTTACGATAACAGGGAGTCAGATACGCAGTATTTT.

V usage is TRBV5-6 and J usage is TRBJ1-2; tentative D call: TRBD1 (5 bases). The ends were cut back, 4 bases at V and 4 bases at J, with 11 bases in the middle. The CDR3 has 13 amino acids. Germline values: CDR1 SGHDT, CDR2 YYEEEE. CDR3 loop: CASSPGRAYGYTF. CDR3 sequence (DNA): TGTGCCAGCAGCCCGGGCAGGGCCTATGGCTACACCTTC.

This clone appeared once. This sequence joins TRBV5-1 and TRBJ1-4; no firm D call. The germline V gene has CDR1 SGHRS and CDR2 YFSETQ. There are 15 residues in the CDR3. Trimming stripped 4 bases from V and 6 bases from J, with 16 bases between. DNA of the CDR3: TGCGCCAGCAGCCCGGGCCGTTGGGGAGATGAAAAACTGTTTTTT. Encoded protein: CASSPGRWGDEKLFF.

The table lists this clone with a count of one. The V call is TRBV11-2, the J call TRBJ1-1; the D is unclear. This CDR3 spans 13 amino acids. V lost 3 bases to trimming and J lost 0 bases, with 5 bases between them. CDR1 is SGHAT and CDR2 is FQNNGV in the germline V gene. CDR3 coding DNA: TGTGCCAGCAGCTTTAGGATGAACACTGAAGCTTTCTTT. It is translated as CASSFRMNTEAFF.

The gene calls are TRBV12-3 or TRBV12-4 and TRBJ1-2; D is ambiguous. V was trimmed by 2 bases and J by 2 bases, leaving 6 bases between them. The length of the CDR3 is 13 residues. CDR3 loop: CASSLSGNYGYTF. The CDR3 nucleotides read TGTGCCAGCAGTTTATCCGGGAACTATGGCTACACCTTC.